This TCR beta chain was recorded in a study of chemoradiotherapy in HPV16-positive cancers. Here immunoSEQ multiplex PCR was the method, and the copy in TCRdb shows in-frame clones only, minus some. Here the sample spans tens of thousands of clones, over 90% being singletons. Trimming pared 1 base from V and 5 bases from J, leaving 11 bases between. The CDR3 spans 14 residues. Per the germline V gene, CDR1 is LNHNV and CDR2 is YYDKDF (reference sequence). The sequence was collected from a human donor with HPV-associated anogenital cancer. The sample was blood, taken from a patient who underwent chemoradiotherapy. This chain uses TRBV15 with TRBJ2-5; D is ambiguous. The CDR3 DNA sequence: TGTGCCACCAGCAGAGCGGCCGGGCTGGAGACCCAGTACTTC. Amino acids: CATSRAAGLETQYF.